This T cell receptor (beta chain) was obtained from a study of T cell repertoires in cytomegalovirus infection (dated by TCRdb to the late 2010s). Looking at the study overall: The HLA type of each donor mattered for the analysis, because public TCR beta signatures pointed to carriage of CMV infection along with the matching HLA type. Overall study results and their limits: Cumulative frequency of public TCR beta family members discriminated carriers of CMV infection plus the relevant HLA type in this cohort and an independent 352-donor cohort. In the ex vivo response, HLA-C-restricted CMV-specific TCR beta clonotypes were dominant, and in two of eight donors the single most frequent clonotype came from this HLA-C-restricted group.

TCRdb records Illumina HiSeq 1500 as the sequencer. Starting from the raw public reads, TCRdb applied fastp trimming at Q25, assembled clones with MiXCR and retained in-frame beta chains. Under each unique CDR3 protein, matching rows form one entry showing the most common genes and DNA. In all, the sample holds about 320,000 distinct CDR3 sequences, and over 7.5% of those were seen once. The ten top clones hold roughly 4.5% of the sample. The CDR3 spans 19 residues, from the cysteine through the phenylalanine. The only DNA kept is the CDR3, 57 bases in frame from the first base. Trimming accounts for 4 bases at V and 2 bases at J, while the number of junction bases matched to no gene is 19. The germline V gene yields SGHVS for CDR1 and FQNEAQ for CDR2. In its sample, this clonotype was seen a few times. The antigen it binds to is not known. No clone much larger than this one lies a single base away; base qualities are absent.

This receptor was identified in a human donor in good health (CMV status not recorded). Some clones in this sample may be carry-over from other donors' samples. Rearrangement joined TRBV7-8 to TRBJ2-5; the central 7 bases match TRBD2. The sample taken for sequencing was PBMCs. The nucleotide sequence reads as follows: TGTGCCAGCAGCTACCCGAATAGCGGGCTTTCACCCACGCAAGAGACCCAGTACTTC. The encoded protein is CASSYPNSGLSPTQETQYF.